The present T cell receptor beta chain was sequenced within a study of T-cell memory formation after mild COVID-19. Overall study findings and caveats: Among contracting clones, CD4+ were mainly CM/EM and CD8+ enriched in EMRA. Later expanders leaned CD4+, whereas day 15 to 85 contracting clones were balanced CD4/CD8.

TCRalpha and TCRbeta libraries used 5'RACE with constant-segment primers and UMIs. Using its own MiXCR run on the 5' RACE reads, TCRdb lists one record per CDR3 protein. The sample includes approximately 100,000 distinct CDR3 sequences, 8.5% to 14% of them seen just once. J lost 10 bases, V lost 4 bases, and 2 bases had no gene match. This CDR3 has 11 residues. The germline gives CDR1 MNHEY, CDR2 SMNVEV (reference sequence). On this clonotype itself: Its target is unknown.

The TCR sequence derives from a man younger than 35 who had mild COVID-19 (a few samples of this study predate the infection). Cell type and time point are not known. Material for sequencing was PBMCs or a T cell subset sorted from them (not recorded which). The V call is TRBV27, the J call TRBJ1-1, with 8 bases fitting TRBD1. The CDR3 loop is CASSSTGAAFF. In DNA form, the CDR3 reads TGTGCCAGCAGTTCGACAGGGGCAGCTTTCTTT.